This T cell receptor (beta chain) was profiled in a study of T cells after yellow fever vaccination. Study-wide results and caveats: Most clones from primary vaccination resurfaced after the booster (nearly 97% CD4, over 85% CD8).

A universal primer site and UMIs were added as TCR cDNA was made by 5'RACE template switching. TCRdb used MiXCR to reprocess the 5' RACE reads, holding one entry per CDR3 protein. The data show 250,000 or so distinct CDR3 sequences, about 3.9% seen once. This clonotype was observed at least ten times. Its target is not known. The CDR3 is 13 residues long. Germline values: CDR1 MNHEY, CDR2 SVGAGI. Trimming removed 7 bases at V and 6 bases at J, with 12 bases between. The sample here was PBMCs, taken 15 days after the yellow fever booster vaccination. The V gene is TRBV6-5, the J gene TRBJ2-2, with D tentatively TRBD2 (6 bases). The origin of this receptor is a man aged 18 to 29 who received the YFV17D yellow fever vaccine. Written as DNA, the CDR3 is TGTGCCAGCACCACGGGGGAGGCCGGGGAGCTGTTTTTT. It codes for CASTTGEAGELFF.